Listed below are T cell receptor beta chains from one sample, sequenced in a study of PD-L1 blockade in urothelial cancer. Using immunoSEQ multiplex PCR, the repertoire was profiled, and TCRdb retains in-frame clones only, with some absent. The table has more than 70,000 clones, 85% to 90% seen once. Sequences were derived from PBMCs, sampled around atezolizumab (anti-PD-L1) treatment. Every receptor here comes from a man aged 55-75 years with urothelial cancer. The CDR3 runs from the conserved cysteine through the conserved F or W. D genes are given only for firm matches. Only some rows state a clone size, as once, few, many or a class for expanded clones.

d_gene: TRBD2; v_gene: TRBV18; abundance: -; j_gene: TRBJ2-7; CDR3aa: CASSPLAGSPPSEQYF; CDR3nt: TGTGCCAGCTCACCACTAGCGGGATCGCCCCCGTCCGAGCAGTACTTC
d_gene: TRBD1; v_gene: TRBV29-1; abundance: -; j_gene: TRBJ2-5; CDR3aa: CSVEDPERDRGPETQYF; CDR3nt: TGCAGCGTTGAAGATCCGGAAAGGGACAGGGGGCCGGAGACCCAGTACTTC
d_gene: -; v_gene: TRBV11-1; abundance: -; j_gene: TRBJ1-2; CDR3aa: CASSKKGYWGYTF; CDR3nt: TGTGCCAGCAGCAAGAAGGGGTATTGGGGCTACACCTTC
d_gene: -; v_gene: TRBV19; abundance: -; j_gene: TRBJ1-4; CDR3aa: CASTSGGTAEKLFF; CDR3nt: TGTGCCTCGACCTCGGGGGGCACAGCTGAAAAACTGTTTTTT
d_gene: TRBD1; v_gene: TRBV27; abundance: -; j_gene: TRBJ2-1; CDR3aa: CASSLGGQAGEQFF; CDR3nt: TGTGCCAGCAGTTTAGGCGGACAGGCGGGTGAGCAGTTCTTC
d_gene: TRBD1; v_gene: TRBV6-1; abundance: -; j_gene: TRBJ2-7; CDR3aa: CASSRARGQDYEQYF; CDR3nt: TGTGCCAGCAGTCGAGCTAGGGGACAGGACTACGAGCAGTACTTC
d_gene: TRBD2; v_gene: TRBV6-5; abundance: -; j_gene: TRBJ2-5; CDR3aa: CASQRLTSGGPQQYF; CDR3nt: TGTGCCAGCCAGCGGTTGACTAGCGGGGGTCCCCAGCAGTACTTC
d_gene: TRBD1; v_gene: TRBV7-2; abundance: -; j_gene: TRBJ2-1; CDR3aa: CASSANRGNYNEQFF; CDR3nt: TGTGCCAGCAGCGCCAACAGGGGTAATTACAATGAGCAGTTCTTC
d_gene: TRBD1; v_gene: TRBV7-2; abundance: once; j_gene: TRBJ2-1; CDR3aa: CASSPRTGLIDEQFF; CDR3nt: TGTGCCAGCAGCCCCCGGACAGGGCTCATCGATGAGCAGTTCTTC
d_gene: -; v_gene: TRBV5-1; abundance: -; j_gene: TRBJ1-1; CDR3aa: CASSLRGWDTEAFF; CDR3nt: TGCGCCAGCAGCTTGAGAGGGTGGGACACTGAAGCTTTCTTT
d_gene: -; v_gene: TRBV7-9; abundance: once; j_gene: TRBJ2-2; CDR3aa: CASSTTSSAGELFF; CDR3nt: TGTGCCAGCAGCACTACTAGTTCTGCCGGGGAGCTGTTTTTT
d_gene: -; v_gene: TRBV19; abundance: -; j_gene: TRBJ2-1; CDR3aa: CASSIAGVSYNEQFF; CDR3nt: TGTGCCAGTAGTATAGCGGGGGTTAGCTACAATGAGCAGTTCTTC
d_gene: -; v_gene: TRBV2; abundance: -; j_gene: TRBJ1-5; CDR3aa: CASLAGGMGGPQHF; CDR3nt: TGTGCCAGCCTCGCGGGAGGGATGGGGGGGCCCCAGCATTTT
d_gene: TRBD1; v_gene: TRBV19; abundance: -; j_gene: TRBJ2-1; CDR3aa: CATGTGWNEQFF; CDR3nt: TGTGCCACAGGGACAGGGTGGAATGAGCAGTTCTTC
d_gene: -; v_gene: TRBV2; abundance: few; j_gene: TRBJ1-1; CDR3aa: CASSGQGNTEAFF; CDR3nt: TGTGCCAGCAGTGGCCAGGGGAACACTGAAGCTTTCTTT
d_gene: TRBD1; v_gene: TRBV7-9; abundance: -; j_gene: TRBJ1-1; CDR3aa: CASSGWTGGFFEAFF; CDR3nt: TGTGCCAGCAGCGGTTGGACAGGGGGCTTTTTTGAAGCTTTCTTT
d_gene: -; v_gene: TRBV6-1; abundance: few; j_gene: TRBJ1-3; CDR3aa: CASSDLVGSSGNTIYF; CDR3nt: TGTGCCAGCAGTGATCTTGTCGGGAGCTCTGGAAACACCATATATTTT
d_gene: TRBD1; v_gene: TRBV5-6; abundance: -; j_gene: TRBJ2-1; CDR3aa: CASSGQGVSAEQFF; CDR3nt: TGTGCCAGCAGCGGGCAGGGGGTCTCGGCTGAGCAGTTCTTC
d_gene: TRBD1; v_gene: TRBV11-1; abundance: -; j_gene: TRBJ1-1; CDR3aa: CASSLKRGTGYMNTEAFF; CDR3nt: TGTGCCAGCAGCTTAAAACGCGGGACAGGATATATGAACACTGAAGCTTTCTTT
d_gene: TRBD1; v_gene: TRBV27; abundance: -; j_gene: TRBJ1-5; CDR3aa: CASSKLGTGEDAQHF; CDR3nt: TGTGCCAGCAGCAAACTCGGGACAGGGGAAGACGCCCAGCATTTT
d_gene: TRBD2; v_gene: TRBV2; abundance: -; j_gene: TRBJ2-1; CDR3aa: CASRGGSSFYNEQFF; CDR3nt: TGTGCCAGCAGGGGGGGGTCCTCCTTCTACAATGAGCAGTTCTTC
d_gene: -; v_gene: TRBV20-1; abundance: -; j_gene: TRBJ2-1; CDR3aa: CSVLKFDEQFF; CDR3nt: TGCAGTGTCCTTAAATTCGATGAGCAGTTCTTC
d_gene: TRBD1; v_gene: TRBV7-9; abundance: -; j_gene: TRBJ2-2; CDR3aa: CASSSADRGENTGELFF; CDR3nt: TGTGCCAGCAGCTCCGCTGACAGGGGGGAAAACACCGGGGAGCTGTTTTTT
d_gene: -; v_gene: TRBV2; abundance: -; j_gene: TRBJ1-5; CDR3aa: CASRREVSNQPQHF; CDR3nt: TGTGCCAGCAGGAGGGAGGTTAGCAATCAGCCCCAGCATTTT
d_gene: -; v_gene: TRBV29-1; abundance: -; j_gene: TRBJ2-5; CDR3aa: CSVEIQRRETQYF; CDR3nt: TGCAGCGTTGAAATTCAGCGGAGGGAGACCCAGTACTTC
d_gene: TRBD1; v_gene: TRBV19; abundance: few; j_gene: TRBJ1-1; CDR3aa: CASSTTGMNTEAFF; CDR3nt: TGTGCCAGTAGTACGACAGGGATGAACACTGAAGCTTTCTTT
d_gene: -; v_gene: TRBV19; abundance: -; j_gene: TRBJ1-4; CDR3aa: CASSTQSVRTNEKLFF; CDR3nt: TGTGCCAGTAGTACCCAGAGTGTGAGGACTAATGAAAAACTGTTTTTT
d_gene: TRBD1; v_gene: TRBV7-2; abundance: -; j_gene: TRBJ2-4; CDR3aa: CASSPEAGGPAKNIQYF; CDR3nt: TGTGCCAGCAGCCCTGAAGCAGGGGGACCAGCCAAAAACATTCAGTACTTC
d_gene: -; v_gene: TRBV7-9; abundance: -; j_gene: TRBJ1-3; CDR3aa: CASSPPDTIYF; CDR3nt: TGTGCCAGCAGCCCCCCAGACACCATATATTTT
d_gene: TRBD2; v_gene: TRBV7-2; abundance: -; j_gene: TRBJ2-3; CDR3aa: CASSSGGTQYF; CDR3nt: TGTGCCAGCAGCTCGGGAGGTACGCAGTATTTT
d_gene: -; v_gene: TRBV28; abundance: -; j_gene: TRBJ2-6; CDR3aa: CASNPRGVSGANVLTF; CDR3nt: TGTGCCAGCAACCCCAGGGGGGTCTCTGGGGCCAACGTCCTGACTTTC
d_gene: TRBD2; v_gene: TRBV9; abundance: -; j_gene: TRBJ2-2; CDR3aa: CASSPRSIIPGLAVTNTGELFF; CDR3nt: TGTGCCAGCAGCCCGAGATCCATTATTCCGGGACTAGCGGTAACGAACACCGGGGAGCTGTTTTTT
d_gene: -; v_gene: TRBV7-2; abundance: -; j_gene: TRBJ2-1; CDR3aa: CASSLAGGLKGGEQFF; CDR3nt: TGTGCCAGCAGCTTAGCGGGGGGCCTGAAGGGAGGGGAGCAGTTCTTC
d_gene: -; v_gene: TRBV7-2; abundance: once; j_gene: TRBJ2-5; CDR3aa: CASSHPPGGWETQYF; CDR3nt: TGTGCCAGCAGTCATCCCCCAGGAGGCTGGGAGACCCAGTACTTC
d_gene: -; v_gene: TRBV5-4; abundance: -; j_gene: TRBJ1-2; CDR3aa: CASSGGVSYTF; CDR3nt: TGTGCCAGCAGCGGGGGGGTCAGTTACACCTTC
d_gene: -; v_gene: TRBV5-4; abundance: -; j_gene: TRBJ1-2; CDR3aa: CASSLASGVGYGYTF; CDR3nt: TGTGCCAGCAGCTTGGCTTCCGGGGTGGGCTATGGCTACACCTTC
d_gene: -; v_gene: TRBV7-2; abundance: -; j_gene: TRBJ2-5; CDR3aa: CASTPSAGIQETQYF; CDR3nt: TGTGCCAGCACCCCGTCAGCAGGCATCCAAGAGACCCAGTACTTC
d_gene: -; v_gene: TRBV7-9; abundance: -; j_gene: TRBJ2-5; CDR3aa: CASSRPGAMEETQYF; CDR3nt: TGTGCCAGCAGCCGGCCCGGCGCCATGGAGGAGACCCAGTACTTC
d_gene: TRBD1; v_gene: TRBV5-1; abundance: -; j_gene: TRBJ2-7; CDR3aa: CASSWTGTGGLYEQYF; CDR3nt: TGCGCCAGCAGCTGGACCGGGACAGGAGGACTCTACGAGCAGTACTTC
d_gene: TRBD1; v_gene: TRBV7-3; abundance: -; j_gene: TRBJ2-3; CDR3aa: CASSLNPFPGHGTDDTDTQYF; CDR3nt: TGTGCCAGCAGCTTAAATCCCTTCCCGGGCCACGGGACAGATGACACAGATACGCAGTATTTT
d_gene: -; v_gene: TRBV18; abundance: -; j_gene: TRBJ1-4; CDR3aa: CASSPGRIGEKLFF; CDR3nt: TGTGCCAGCTCACCAGGGAGAATAGGTGAAAAACTGTTTTTT
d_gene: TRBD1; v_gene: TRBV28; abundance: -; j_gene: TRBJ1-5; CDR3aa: CASRAGQGANQPQHF; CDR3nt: TGTGCCAGCAGGGCCGGACAGGGGGCCAATCAGCCCCAGCATTTT
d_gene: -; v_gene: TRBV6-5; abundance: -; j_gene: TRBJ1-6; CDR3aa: CASSRPYRDSPLHF; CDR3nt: TGTGCCAGCAGTAGGCCATACAGGGACTCACCCCTCCACTTT